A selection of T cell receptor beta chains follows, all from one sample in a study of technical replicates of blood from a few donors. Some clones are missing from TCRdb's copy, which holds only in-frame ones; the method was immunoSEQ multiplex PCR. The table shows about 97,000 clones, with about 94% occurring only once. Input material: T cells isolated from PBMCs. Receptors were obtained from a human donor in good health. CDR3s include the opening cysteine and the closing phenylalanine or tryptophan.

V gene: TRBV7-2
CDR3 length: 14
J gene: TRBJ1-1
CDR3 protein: CASSFQGQGVGAFF

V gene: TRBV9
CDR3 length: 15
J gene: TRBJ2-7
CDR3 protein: CASSAVGTGGAEQYF

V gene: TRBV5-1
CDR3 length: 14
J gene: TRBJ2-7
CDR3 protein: CASSGHRYGYEQYF

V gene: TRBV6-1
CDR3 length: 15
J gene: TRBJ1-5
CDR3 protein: CASSVGHLSNQPQHF

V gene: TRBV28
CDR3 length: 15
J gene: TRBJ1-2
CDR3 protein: CASSPTRDRGRGYTF

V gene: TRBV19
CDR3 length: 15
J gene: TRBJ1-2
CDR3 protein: CASTAKGRGQRGYTF

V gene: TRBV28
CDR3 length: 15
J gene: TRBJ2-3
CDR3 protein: CASSLRRGSTDTQYF

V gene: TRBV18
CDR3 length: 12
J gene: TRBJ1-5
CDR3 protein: CASSMSSRPQHF

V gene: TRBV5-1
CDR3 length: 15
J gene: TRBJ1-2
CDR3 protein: CASSPPMGALNGYTF

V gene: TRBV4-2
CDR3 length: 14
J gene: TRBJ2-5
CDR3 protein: CASSQSGRGETQYF

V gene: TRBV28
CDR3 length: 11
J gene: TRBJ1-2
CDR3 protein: CASSRGIGYTF

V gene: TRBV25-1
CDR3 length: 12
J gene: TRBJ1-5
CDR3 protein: CASRKGPTAQHF

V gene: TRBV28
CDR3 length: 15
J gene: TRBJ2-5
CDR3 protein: CASREDRGYQETQYF

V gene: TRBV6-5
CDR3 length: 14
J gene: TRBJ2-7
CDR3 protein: CASRSAGGGYEQYF

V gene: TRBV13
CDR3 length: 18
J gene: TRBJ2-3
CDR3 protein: CASNPLLAGGLRTDTQYF

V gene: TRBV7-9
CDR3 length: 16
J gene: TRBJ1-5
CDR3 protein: CASSLGAGNSNQPQHF

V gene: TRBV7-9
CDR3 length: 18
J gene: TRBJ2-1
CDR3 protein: CASSLAELSGIPWDEQFF

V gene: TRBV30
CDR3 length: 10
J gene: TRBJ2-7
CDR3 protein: CAWGRGEQYF

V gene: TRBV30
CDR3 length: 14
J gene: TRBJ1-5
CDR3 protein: CACLETGGVQPQHF

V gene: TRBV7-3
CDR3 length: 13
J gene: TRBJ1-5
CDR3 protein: CASSQGGSQPQHF